What follows are 17 T cell receptor beta chains derived from one specimen sequenced in a study of shared clonotypes between healthy human individuals. Assay used: immunoSEQ multiplex PCR; TCRdb lists only in-frame clones, some missing. This repertoire shows 2,100,000 or so clones, almost 96% found once; its top ten account for around 0.13%. The material sequenced was naive CD4+ T cells sorted from blood. Subset: CD45RA+ positively selected. Source of these receptors: a man between 18 and 29 years old in good health.

In this sample, this clone turned up once. The chain combines TRBV14 with TRBJ1-6, with D maybe TRBD1 (5 bases). Germline V CDR1 and CDR2: SGHDN, FVKESK. V was trimmed by 8 bases and J by 4 bases, leaving 6 bases between them. This CDR3 contains 12 residues. Written as DNA, the CDR3 is TGTGCCAGCCGACAGTATAATTCACCCCTCCACTTT. Translated, it gives CASRQYNSPLHF.

The chain joins TRBV5-1 to TRBJ1-5, with D perhaps matching TRBD1 (6 bases). The CDR3 has 18 amino acids. CDR1 and CDR2 from the germline V gene are SGHRS and YFSETQ. The ends were cut back, 4 bases at V and 3 bases at J, with 23 bases in the middle. This CDR3 reads CASSPGWGAGVDNQPQHF. The DNA of the CDR3 is TGCGCCAGCAGCCCCGGGTGGGGGGCAGGGGTAGACAATCAGCCCCAGCATTTT.

V and J are TRBV7-9 and TRBJ2-5; TRBD2 is a possible D gene (6 bases). Trimming took off 5 bases at V and 7 bases at J, with 14 bases between the two ends. The germline gives CDR1 SEHNR, CDR2 FQNEAQ (reference sequence). CDR3 length: 13 amino acids. In nucleotides, the CDR3 is TGTGCCAGCAGCGCGGGACCAGCGGGGACCCAGTACTTC. This sequence encodes CASSAGPAGTQYF.

This clone has just a few counts. The rearrangement links TRBV5-1 to TRBJ2-3, with TRBD1 matching 7 bases. This CDR3 spans 13 amino acids. Germline V CDR1 and CDR2: SGHRS, YFSETQ. V shed 4 bases and J 6 bases; nucleotides not matched to a gene: 5. The CDR3 DNA is TGCGCCAGCAGCCAACCGGGACAGGATACGCAGTATTTT. The encoded protein is CASSQPGQDTQYF.

About this clone: Other DNA sequences in the sample encode the same CDR3. The chain recombines TRBV28 with TRBJ1-2; D not resolved. The CDR3 is 12 amino acids. The germline V and J ends were trimmed by 2 bases and 2 bases, with 3 bases remaining between them. Germline V gives CDR1 MDHEN, CDR2 SYDVKM. CDR3 sequence reads: CASSLNNYGYTF. The CDR3 coding sequence is TGTGCCAGCAGTTTAAACAACTATGGCTACACCTTC.

This chain connects TRBV28 to TRBJ1-1; a weak D match, TRBD1 (5 bases). In germline, CDR1 is MDHEN, CDR2 SYDVKM. The length of the CDR3 is 16 residues. Trimming took off 3 bases at V and 1 base at J, with 15 bases between the two ends. The chain's CDR3 is CASSLKRGWPNTEAFF. CDR3 bases: TGTGCCAGCAGTTTGAAGAGGGGATGGCCGAACACTGAAGCTTTCTTT.

The chain recombines TRBV9 with TRBJ2-7; no clear D gene. Trimming removed 4 bases at V and 0 bases at J, with 17 bases between. Germline V CDR1 and CDR2: SGDLS, YYNGEE. The CDR3 has 16 amino acids. CDR3 coding DNA: TGTGCCAGCAGCCTTGGACGAAGTTCTAGCTCCTACGAGCAGTACTTC. This codes for CASSLGRSSSSYEQYF.

V and J are TRBV9 and TRBJ2-1; 12 bases map to TRBD2. CDR1 SGDLS and CDR2 YYNGEE come from the germline V gene. With V trimmed by 3 bases and J by 4 bases, 11 bases remained unmatched. This CDR3 has 18 amino acids. The CDR3 DNA reads as TGTGCCAGCAGCGCCCGACTAGCGGGAGAGTTGGTGTACAATGAGCAGTTCTTC. Translating it yields CASSARLAGELVYNEQFF. Variable domain in full (rest from reference TRBV9 and TRBJ2-1): DSGVTQTPKHLITATGQRVTLRCSPRSGDLSVYWYQQSLDQGLQFLIQYYNGEERAKGNILERFSAQQFPDLHSELNLSSLELGDSALYFCASSARLAGELVYNEQFFGPGTRLTVL.

The chain employs TRBV29-1 and TRBJ1-6; D not resolved. Trimming took off 6 bases at V and 8 bases at J, with 14 bases between the two ends. The CDR3 sequence is 13 residues long. Germline CDR1 and CDR2: SQVTM and ANQGSEA. CDR3 DNA sequence: TGCAGCGTCGCGTCGACCAGCGATTCACCCCTCCACTTT. Translating gives CSVASTSDSPLHF.

The CDR3 loop is CASSPGTGGGKNEQFF. CDR3 nucleotide sequence: TGTGCCAGCTCACCTGGGACAGGGGGGGGAAAGAATGAGCAGTTCTTC. The V gene is TRBV18, the J gene TRBJ2-1; 11 nucleotides align to TRBD1. Unmatched junction bases numbered 8, after V lost 3 bases and J lost 7 bases. Germline CDR1 is KGHSH and CDR2 is LQKENI. The CDR3 has 16 amino acids.

This rearrangement joins TRBV21-1 to TRBJ2-2. TRBV21-1 is designated a pseudogene. The CDR3 contains 17 residues. This CDR3 is CASSKRFTPLNTGELFF. The CDR3 bases are TGTGCCAGCAGCAAACGTTTTACCCCGCTGAACACCGGGGAGCTGTTTTTT.

The chain uses TRBV4-1 and TRBJ2-7; TRBD2 matches at 9 bases. This CDR3 contains 16 residues. J was trimmed by 3 bases and V by 1 base; bases with no gene match: 7. Germline CDR1 MGHRA, CDR2 YSYEKL. The CDR3 DNA follows: TGCGCCAGCAGCCAAGCTAAGCGGGGGGTTGACTACGAGCAGTACTTC. It yields the protein CASSQAKRGVDYEQYF.

The chain has TRBV19 and TRBJ2-7; D may be TRBD2 (5 bases). The V end lost 6 bases, the J end lost 1 base, and 13 bases lay between the germline ends. Germline assignment: CDR1 LNHDA and CDR2 SQIVND (reference sequence). The CDR3 has 14 amino acids. CDR3 in amino acids: CASRRAGGSYEQYF. The CDR3 DNA sequence: TGTGCCAGTAGGCGGGCCGGTGGTTCCTACGAGCAGTACTTC.

A word on this clone: The sample carries other DNA sequences with the same CDR3. The rearrangement links TRBV5-1 to TRBJ2-3, with TRBD1 as a possible D gene (5 bases). This CDR3 has 13 amino acids. V was clipped by 1 base and J by 4 bases, with 7 bases between them. Germline V gene data show CDR1 as SGHRS and CDR2 as YFSETQ. The CDR3 nucleotides read TGCGCCAGCAGCTTGACAGGTGCAGATACGCAGTATTTT. Translation gives CASSLTGADTQYF. The full variable domain, in which reference TRBV5-1 and TRBJ2-3 provide the parts outside the CDR3, is KAGVTQTPRYLIKTRGQQVTLSCSPISGHRSVSWYQQTPGQGLQFLFEYFSETQRNKGNFPGRFSGRQFSNSRSEMNVSTLELGDSALYLCASSLTGADTQYFGPGTRLTVL.

V is TRBV6-6 and J is TRBJ1-1; D uncertain. The germline V and J ends were trimmed by 6 bases and 0 bases, with 8 bases remaining between them. From germline, CDR1 is MNHNY and CDR2 SVGAGI (reference sequence). This CDR3 is built from 13 residues. CDR3 coding DNA: TGTGCCAGCAGCACGATCCTGAACACTGAAGCTTTCTTT. This encodes CASSTILNTEAFF.

This chain links TRBV7-2 with TRBJ1-1; 9 nucleotides align to TRBD1. Germline trimming cut 2 bases from V and 4 bases from J; bases unmatched to any gene: 11. This CDR3 comprises 17 residues. The germline V gene encodes CDR1 SGHTA and CDR2 FQGNSA. The CDR3 nucleotides are TGTGCCAGCAGCTTAAGGGCTCCGGGACAGGGCGTCACTGAAGCTTTCTTT. Translating it yields CASSLRAPGQGVTEAFF.

The V and J genes are TRBV6-6 and TRBJ2-7, with no clear D. V was trimmed by 2 bases and J by 5 bases, leaving 10 bases between them. Germline V gene lookup returns CDR1 MNHNY and CDR2 SVGAGI (reference sequence). This CDR3 is built from 13 residues. The CDR3, as DNA: TGTGCCAGCAGTTACGACTCCTTAAACGAGCAGTACTTC. Encoded protein: CASSYDSLNEQYF.